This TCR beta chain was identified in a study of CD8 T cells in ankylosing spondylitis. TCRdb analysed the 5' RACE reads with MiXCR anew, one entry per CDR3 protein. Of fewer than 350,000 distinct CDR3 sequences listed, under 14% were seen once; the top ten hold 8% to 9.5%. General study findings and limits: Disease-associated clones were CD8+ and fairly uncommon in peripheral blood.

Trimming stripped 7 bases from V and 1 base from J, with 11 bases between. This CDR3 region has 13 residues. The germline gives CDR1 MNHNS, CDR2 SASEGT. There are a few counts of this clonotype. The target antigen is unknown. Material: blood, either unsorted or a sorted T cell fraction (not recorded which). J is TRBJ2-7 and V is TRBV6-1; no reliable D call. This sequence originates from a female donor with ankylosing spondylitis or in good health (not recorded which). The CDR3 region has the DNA TGTGCCAGCACGAGCTCCTCTTCCTACGAGCAGTACTTC. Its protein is CASTSSSSYEQYF.